Following are 8 T cell receptor beta chains from one sample sequenced in a study of blood T cell repertoires in COVID-19. Profiling relied on immunoSEQ multiplex PCR, and the TCRdb table lists in-frame clones only, not all of them. The data show 250,000 to 350,000 clones, 90% seen once. What was sequenced was PBMCs or T cells enriched from blood (not recorded which). Receptor source: a woman aged 18-29 years with acute COVID-19.

This clone has just a few counts. This chain links TRBV6-5 with TRBJ1-2; 8 nucleotides match TRBD1. The CDR3 contains 15 residues. The germline gives CDR1 MNHEY, CDR2 SVGAGI. V dropped 7 bases and J dropped 5; count of bases not matched to a gene: 12. This CDR3 is CASIARGQEAYGYTF. As DNA, the CDR3 is TGTGCCAGCATCGCTCGGGGACAGGAAGCTTATGGCTACACCTTC.

In this sample, this clone turned up once. The chain recombines TRBV7-2 with TRBJ1-1, with 7 bases matching TRBD1. V lost 6 bases and J lost 3; bases outside the gene matches: 10. Germline V gene data show CDR1 as SGHTA and CDR2 as FQGNSA. This CDR3 spans 15 amino acids. CDR3 in DNA: TGTGCCAGCAGACCTGACAGGGCGGCGGACACTGAAGCTTTCTTT. It codes for CASRPDRAADTEAFF.

V gene TRBV21-1 combines with J gene TRBJ2-2; whether TRBD2, the table's D call, matches the DNA was not checked. TRBV21-1 is noted as a pseudogene. This CDR3 region has 16 residues. The CDR3 nucleotides are TGTGCCAGCAGCAAGGGTCCATCGGAGGACACCGGGGAGCTGTTTTTT. Protein sequence: CASSKGPSEDTGELFF.

This rearrangement joins TRBV19 to TRBJ2-5, with 9 positions matching TRBD1. Trimming cost V 6 bases and J 4 bases; bases outside gene matches: 3. The CDR3 extends over 13 amino acids. Per the germline V gene, CDR1 is LNHDA and CDR2 is SQIVND (reference sequence). The CDR3 protein is CASSRGQGETQYF. The CDR3 DNA is TGTGCCAGTAGCCGGGGACAGGGAGAGACCCAGTACTTC.

This chain uses TRBV3-1 (or the pseudogene TRBV3-2) with TRBJ2-5; 10 nucleotides line up with TRBD2. Trimming removed 0 bases from V and 11 bases from J; junction bases left unmatched: 12. In germline, CDR1 is LGHDT, CDR2 YNNKEL (reference sequence). This CDR3 spans 16 amino acids. CDR3: CASSQDPRVGAGGQYF. CDR3 in DNA: TGTGCCAGCAGCCAAGATCCCCGGGTCGGAGCGGGAGGGCAGTACTTC.

This clone showed up just a few times. The chain recombines TRBV27 with TRBJ1-5; a weak D match, TRBD1 (5 bases). CDR3 length equals 14 residues. Trimming stripped 5 bases from V and 0 bases from J, with 8 bases between. Germline V gives CDR1 MNHEY, CDR2 SMNVEV (reference sequence). The CDR3 DNA reads as TGTGCCAGCAGTGACAGCCATAGCAATCAGCCCCAGCATTTT. Amino acid sequence: CASSDSHSNQPQHF.

The chain couples TRBV4-2 to TRBJ2-1, with 12 bases identical to TRBD2. V gave up 2 bases and J gave up 3 bases; unmatched junction bases: 5. Germline V gene data show CDR1 as LGHNA and CDR2 as YNFKEQ. The CDR3 sequence is 17 residues long. The CDR3 loop reads CASSQLGLAGFYNEQFF. The DNA of the CDR3 is TGTGCCAGCAGCCAACTCGGACTAGCGGGATTCTACAATGAGCAGTTCTTC.

V and J are TRBV23-1 and TRBJ1-2; D may be TRBD1 (5 bases). TRBV23-1 qualifies as an ORF whose function is uncertain. CDR3 length equals 14 residues. V shed 1 base and J shed 6 bases, with 12 bases lying between them. CDR3 bases: TGCGCCAGCAGTCAATTCAGGGAAGTGCATGGCTACACCTTC. This encodes CASSQFREVHGYTF.